Listed below are T cell receptor beta chains from one sample, sequenced in a study of radiotherapy plus CTLA-4 blockade in lung cancer. The data were produced by immunoSEQ multiplex PCR, yet TCRdb's version contains in-frame clones alone and is incomplete. The sample lists around 72,000 clones, around four fifths occurring once. The source material was peripheral blood, sampled from a patient treated with radiotherapy plus ipilimumab. The receptors stem from a human donor with non-small cell lung cancer who had a complete response to radiotherapy plus ipilimumab. CDR3s leave out the opening cysteine and the closing phenylalanine or tryptophan.

>TRBV28|TRBJ2-4
ASSRGGKLNIQY
>TRBV7-9|TRBJ2-2
ASSLGGLSLNTGELF
>TRBV11-2|TRBJ2-3
ASSLPITDTQY
>TRBV5-6|TRBJ2-2
ASSSLGQSTRTGELF
>TRBV7-2|TRBJ2-2
ASSFGSGASNTGELF
>TRBV9|TRBJ2-3
ASSVGSLARTDTQY
>TRBV11-3|TRBJ2-1
ASTRSGRGDEQF
>TRBV2|TRBJ2-1
ASSGSGSSYNEQF
>TRBV9|TRBJ1-1
ASSVETTGRAEAF
>TRBV5-4|TRBJ2-3
ASSADPGRTDTQY
>TRBV19|TRBJ1-6
ASSIYIYNSPLH
>TRBV7-8|TRBJ1-5
ASSPSSGQDNQPQH
>TRBV7-9|TRBJ1-3
ASLMTGRSGNTIY
>TRBV6-5|TRBJ1-2
ASSYGGSYGYT
>TRBV10-1|TRBJ2-3
ASSESSTSGFTDTQY
>TRBV7-6|TRBJ2-7
ASSPAAHLGEQY
>TRBV29-1|TRBJ1-2
SVVVGSGLDYT
>TRBV19|TRBJ1-2
ASIGTGDPSYGYT
>TRBV4-1|TRBJ2-1
ASSHNSYNEQF
>TRBV25-1|TRBJ1-1
ASSDYFAGANTEAF
>TRBV5-1|TRBJ1-1
ASSSDRFEAF
>TRBV2|TRBJ2-2
AGSSSTLTTGELF
>TRBV5-1|TRBJ1-2
ASSLGGGDGYT
>TRBV10-3|TRBJ2-1
AISEGQSSYNEQF